These 21 T cell receptor beta chains originate from one sample sequenced in a study of T cell repertoires in cytomegalovirus infection. A single record per CDR3 protein comes from TCRdb applying MiXCR to the reads. The sample lists under 250,000 distinct CDR3 sequences, 12% occurring once. Sample: PBMCs. The receptors derive from a human donor in good health (CMV status not recorded). Some clones in this sample may be carry-over from other donors' samples.

The table lists this clonotype with a few counts. This rearrangement joins TRBV6-8 to TRBJ2-7, with 7 bases aligning to TRBD2. The germline V gene encodes CDR1 MNHGY and CDR2 SAAAGT. The CDR3 sequence is 15 residues long. V lost 6 bases to trimming and J lost 0 bases; unmatched junction nucleotides: 8. CDR3 nucleotide sequence: TGTGCCAGCAGCGAAACTAGCGCGAGCTCCTACGAGCAGTACTTC. This sequence encodes CASSETSASSYEQYF.

This clonotype was counted many times. V gene TRBV12-3 or TRBV12-4 combines with J gene TRBJ2-7; 8 bases align to TRBD1. The CDR3 contains 16 residues. V was clipped by 5 bases and J by 0 bases; unmatched bases: 9. CDR3 sequence: CASSNEDRDSSYEQYF. CDR3 coding DNA: TGTGCCAGCAGTAACGAGGACAGGGATTCCTCCTACGAGCAGTACTTC.

This sequence joins TRBV5-4 and TRBJ2-1; D not certain. Germline V gene data show CDR1 as SGHNT and CDR2 as YYREEE (reference sequence). The CDR3 length is 17 residues. V dropped 0 bases and J dropped 4 bases, with 17 bases sitting between them. The CDR3 coding sequence is TGTGCCAGCAGCTTGGAAGGGTCGAGGTCCTCGTACAATGAGCAGTTCTTC. As protein: CASSLEGSRSSYNEQFF.

The CDR3 protein is CSAFQPGQGILHGYTF. In DNA form, the CDR3 reads TGCAGTGCCTTTCAACCGGGACAGGGGATTTTGCATGGCTACACCTTC. The chain carries TRBV20-1 and TRBJ1-2, with 10 bases aligning to TRBD1. J gave up 6 bases and V 6 bases, and 16 bases lay outside the gene matches. Germline CDR1 and CDR2: DFQATT and SNEGSKA (reference sequence). The CDR3 spans 16 residues.

There are many counts of this clonotype. This sequence joins TRBV11-2 and TRBJ2-4, with D perhaps matching TRBD1 (6 bases). V gave up 5 bases and J gave up 7 bases, with 12 bases separating them. The CDR3 has 13 amino acids. Germline values: CDR1 SGHAT, CDR2 FQNNGV. CDR3 sequence (DNA): TGTGCCAGCAGCGCCACAGGGTTGAACATTCAGTACTTC. It translates to CASSATGLNIQYF.

This clonotype was detected many times. This rearrangement joins TRBV7-9 to TRBJ1-2; D gene ambiguous. This CDR3 contains 12 residues. V was cut by 5 bases and J by 4 bases, with 8 bases left in between. Looked up from germline, CDR1 is SEHNR and CDR2 is FQNEAQ (reference sequence). The CDR3 sequence is CASSLDGYGYTF. The CDR3 bases are TGTGCCAGCAGCCTGGACGGCTATGGCTACACCTTC. Full variable domain (missing parts from reference TRBV7-9 and TRBJ1-2): DTGVSQNPRHKITKRGQNVTFRCDPISEHNRLYWYRQTLGQGPEFLTYFQNEAQLEKSRLLSDRFSAERPKGSFSTLEIQRTEQGDSAMYLCASSLDGYGYTFGSGTRLTVV.

This clonotype was detected many times. The junction does not match germline at one end; this may be a read error. The chain carries TRBV12-3 or TRBV12-4 and TRBJ2-4; 7 bases line up with TRBD2. This CDR3 has 14 residues. CDR3 sequence (DNA): TGTGCCAGCAGCTTAGCGGGTGGGAGAAACATTCAGTACTTC. Translation: CASSLAGGRNIQYF.

At least ten counts were recorded for this clonotype. The chain is built from TRBV6-1 and TRBJ2-1; D unresolved. V shed 0 bases and J shed 3 bases, with 6 bases lying between them. The length of the CDR3 is 14 residues. Germline CDR1 and CDR2: MNHNS and SASEGT. The chain's CDR3 is CASSEAGIYNEQFF. CDR3 nucleotides: TGTGCCAGCAGTGAAGCGGGGATCTACAATGAGCAGTTCTTC.

V and J are TRBV6-5 and TRBJ1-3; the D is unclear. Germline loops: CDR1 MNHEY, CDR2 SVGAGI. CDR3 size: 13 residues. Trimming left V 5 bases short and J 10 bases short, with 15 bases between. CDR3 DNA sequence: TGTGCCAGCAGTCCGACTCTCCAGGCGACCATATATTTT. This gives the protein CASSPTLQATIYF.

This clonotype was detected many times. The chain couples TRBV7-2 to TRBJ2-6; D ambiguous. Per the germline V gene, CDR1 is SGHTA and CDR2 is FQGNSA. Trimming removed 2 bases at V and 1 base at J, with 18 bases between. This CDR3 has 19 amino acids. CDR3 loop: CASSLIGRPPLSGANVLTF. CDR3 nucleotide sequence: TGTGCCAGCAGCTTAATAGGCAGGCCCCCTTTATCTGGGGCCAACGTCCTGACTTTC.

This chain links TRBV29-1 with TRBJ2-3; 9 positions match TRBD1. From germline, CDR1 is SQVTM and CDR2 ANQGSEA. This CDR3 region has 12 residues. V lost 7 bases to trimming and J lost 5 bases; unmatched junction nucleotides: 4. DNA of the CDR3: TGCAGCGGGGGACAGGGCCAAGATACGCAGTATTTT. It translates to CSGGQGQDTQYF.

This clonotype was detected many times. The chain uses TRBV7-2 and TRBJ2-1; TRBD2 aligns across 10 bases. CDR3 size: 14 residues. Germline V lookup: CDR1 SGHTA, CDR2 FQGNSA. V lost 1 base to trimming and J lost 10 bases; unmatched junction nucleotides: 4. The CDR3 DNA is TGTGCCAGCAGCTTAGGCAGGACTAGCGGAGAGCAGTTCTTC. Its protein is CASSLGRTSGEQFF.

This clonotype has ten or more counts. The V and J genes are TRBV7-2 and TRBJ2-7; TRBD1 is a possible D gene (7 bases). With 2 bases removed from V and 0 bases from J, the gap between germline ends came to 14 bases. The CDR3 spans 16 residues. Germline values: CDR1 SGHTA, CDR2 FQGNSA. In nucleotides, the CDR3 is TGTGCCAGCAGCTTAAGGCGGGACAGTTCCTCCTACGAGCAGTACTTC. It translates to CASSLRRDSSSYEQYF.

The sample holds many counts of this clonotype. V is TRBV7-2 and J is TRBJ2-7; D ambiguous. The CDR3 has 14 amino acids. Germline V CDR1 and CDR2: SGHTA, FQGNSA. Trimming took off 2 bases at V and 0 bases at J, with 8 bases between the two ends. The CDR3 coding sequence is TGTGCCAGCAGCTTAAACTGGAACTCCTACGAGCAGTACTTC. This sequence encodes CASSLNWNSYEQYF.

As concerns this clonotype: This could be a read error, since a much larger clone is one nucleotide away. The chain has TRBV7-2 and TRBJ2-1; D unclear. The CDR3 extends over 13 amino acids. The germline V gene encodes CDR1 SGHTA and CDR2 FQGNSA. CDR3 residues: CASSLGIWNEQVF. The DNA of the CDR3 is TGTGCCAGCAGCTTAGGGATCTGGAATGAGCAGGTCTTC.

CDR3 sequence: CSVPSVRGGYGYTF. The CDR3 DNA sequence: TGCAGTGTCCCTTCCGTCAGGGGAGGCTATGGCTACACCTTC. The genes are TRBV20-1 and TRBJ1-2; D possibly corresponds to TRBD1 (6 bases). Germline-derived CDR1 and CDR2 are DFQATT and SNEGSKA (reference sequence). The CDR3 extends over 14 amino acids. The V gene lost 7 bases and the J gene lost 4 bases, with 19 bases spanning the gap.

This clonotype was observed at least ten times. The J gene is TRBJ1-4, the V gene TRBV28, with D possibly being TRBD1 (5 bases). The ends were cut back, 5 bases at V and 10 bases at J, with 20 bases in the middle. This CDR3 region has 15 residues. Germline V gene lookup returns CDR1 MDHEN and CDR2 SYDVKM. CDR3 sequence: CASSPPGQPVGKLFF. In DNA, the CDR3 is TGTGCCAGCAGTCCGCCGGGGCAGCCGGTCGGAAAACTGTTTTTT. Together with reference TRBV28 and TRBJ1-4, the CDR3 gives the full variable domain: DVKVTQSSRYLVKRTGEKVFLECVQDMDHENMFWYRQDPGLGLRLIYFSYDVKMKEKGDIPEGYSVSREKKERFSLILESASTNQTSMYLCASSPPGQPVGKLFFGSGTQLSVL.

The V and J genes are TRBV6-5 and TRBJ2-4, with TRBD2 matching 7 bases. CDR1 and CDR2 from the germline V gene are MNHEY and SVGAGI. CDR3 length equals 15 residues. Unmatched junction bases numbered 6, after V lost 4 bases and J lost 3 bases. DNA for the CDR3: TGTGCCAGCAGTTTTTTGGGGGGGGGCAAAAACATTCAGTACTTC. Its translation is CASSFLGGGKNIQYF.

The genes are TRBV20-1 and TRBJ1-1; D uncertain. Trimming removed 6 bases from V and 5 bases from J, with 16 bases in between. Per the germline V gene, CDR1 is DFQATT and CDR2 is SNEGSKA (reference sequence). CDR3 length: 13 residues. The CDR3 loop reads CSARSDGWTEAFF. As DNA, the CDR3 is TGCAGTGCCCGGAGCGACGGATGGACTGAAGCTTTCTTT.

V is TRBV28 and J is TRBJ2-1; tentative D call: TRBD2 (6 bases). The germline V and J ends were trimmed by 2 bases and 14 bases, with 10 bases remaining between them. Germline V lookup: CDR1 MDHEN, CDR2 SYDVKM. This CDR3 is 11 amino acids long. This CDR3 is CASSLRRDKFF. DNA of the CDR3: TGTGCCAGCAGTTTAAGGAGGGATAAGTTCTTC. The full variable domain, its missing parts supplied by reference TRBV28 and TRBJ2-1, is DVKVTQSSRYLVKRTGEKVFLECVQDMDHENMFWYRQDPGLGLRLIYFSYDVKMKEKGDIPEGYSVSREKKERFSLILESASTNQTSMYLCASSLRRDKFFGPGTRLTVL.

This clonotype has a count of ten or more. In nucleotides, the CDR3 is TGTGCCAGCTCACCAGAACTACTAGCGGGAGGAATCCAAGAGACCCAGTACTTC. It translates to CASSPELLAGGIQETQYF. J is TRBJ2-5 and V is TRBV18, with 12 bases that match TRBD2. Germline CDR1 reads KGHSH; CDR2 reads LQKENI. V was clipped by 2 bases and J by 1 base; unmatched bases: 8. The CDR3 is 18 amino acids.